The rows below give T cell receptor beta chains drawn from one sample of a study of blood T cell repertoires in COVID-19. TCRdb's table, derived via immunoSEQ multiplex PCR, lists solely in-frame clones and lacks some. The sample carries around 150,000 clones, roughly 84% recorded once. Source material: peripheral blood. These receptors originate from a young man with COVID-19, enrolled during active disease. Both conserved end residues are part of each CDR3. D genes are given only for firm matches. A row's size may be missing; if present it is once, few, many or a size class.

j_gene | v_gene | d_gene | abundance | CDR3aa | CDR3nt
TRBJ2-5 | TRBV28 | TRBD2 | . | CASSSRAGGETQYF | TGTGCCAGCTCCTCCCGGGCCGGGGGGGAGACCCAGTACTTC
TRBJ2-7 | TRBV7-2 | . | . | CASSLGLGSYEQYF | TGTGCCAGCAGCCTGGGACTGGGATCCTACGAGCAGTACTTC
TRBJ2-7 | TRBV19 | TRBD1 | . | CASSRKDRGHEQYF | TGTGCCAGTAGTCGTAAGGACAGGGGCCACGAGCAGTACTTC
TRBJ1-1 | TRBV27 | . | . | CASSRKTETEAFF | TGTGCCAGCAGTCGCAAGACAGAGACTGAAGCTTTCTTT
TRBJ1-3 | TRBV28 | . | . | CASTQNSGNTIYF | TGTGCCAGCACACAAAACTCTGGAAACACCATATATTTT
TRBJ1-1 | TRBV5-1 | . | . | CASSGIENTEAFF | TGCGCCAGCAGCGGTATAGAGAACACTGAAGCTTTCTTT
TRBJ1-4 | TRBV5-1 | . | . | CASSPDTTTNEKLFF | TGCGCCAGCAGCCCGGACACCACAACTAATGAAAAACTGTTTTTT
TRBJ2-1 | TRBV24-1 | . | once | CATSDETIEQFF | TGTGCCACCAGTGATGAGACAATTGAGCAGTTCTTC
TRBJ1-5 | TRBV19 | . | . | CASSKGRQYSNQPQHF | TGTGCCAGTAGTAAGGGGCGGCAATATAGCAATCAGCCCCAGCATTTT
TRBJ1-1 | TRBV6-5 | . | . | CASSYATFTNTEAFF | TGTGCCAGCAGTTACGCGACATTCACGAACACTGAAGCTTTCTTT
TRBJ1-1 | TRBV28 | . | medium-sized | CASSFGQATEAFF | TGTGCCAGCAGTTTTGGACAAGCCACTGAAGCTTTCTTT
TRBJ2-7 | TRBV7-9 | . | . | CASSNKGLAEARGSYEQYF | TGTGCCAGCAGCAACAAGGGCCTAGCGGAGGCCAGGGGCTCCTACGAGCAGTACTTC
TRBJ1-1 | TRBV6-2/TRBV6-3 | TRBD1 | . | CASSSGQGLGSTEAFF | TGTGCCAGCAGTTCGGGACAGGGGCTTGGTAGCACTGAAGCTTTCTTT
TRBJ1-5 | TRBV7-8 | . | once | CASSLISGVGNQPQHF | TGTGCCAGCAGTCTGATCTCAGGGGTCGGCAATCAGCCCCAGCATTTT
TRBJ1-1 | TRBV29-1 | TRBD1 | . | CSVDPTGAVTEAFF | TGCAGCGTTGACCCCACAGGGGCAGTGACTGAAGCTTTCTTT
TRBJ2-1 | TRBV6-4 | TRBD2 | many | CASSDSSGSYNEQFF | TGTGCCAGCAGTGACTCTAGCGGGAGCTACAATGAGCAGTTCTTC
TRBJ2-1 | TRBV27 | TRBD1 | . | CASKPGTEYNEQFF | TGTGCCAGCAAGCCCGGGACAGAATACAATGAGCAGTTCTTC
TRBJ2-7 | TRBV18 | TRBD1 | . | CASSPGQGVAYEQYF | TGTGCCAGCTCACCGGGACAGGGGGTAGCGTACGAGCAGTACTTC
TRBJ2-6 | TRBV7-2 | TRBD2 | . | CASSTRLAGVSGANVLTF | TGTGCCAGCAGCACAAGACTAGCGGGAGTCTCTGGGGCCAACGTCCTGACTTTC
TRBJ2-7 | TRBV28 | . | . | CASSLSKKIEQYF | TGTGCCAGCAGTTTGTCAAAAAAAATTGAGCAGTACTTC
TRBJ2-5 | TRBV10-2 | . | . | CASRRQPQETQYF | TGCGCCAGCAGACGACAGCCCCAAGAGACCCAGTACTTC
TRBJ1-2 | TRBV6-5 | . | . | CAASSQGHRYGYTF | TGTGCCGCATCTTCTCAGGGACACCGCTATGGCTACACCTTC
TRBJ2-7 | TRBV4-3 | . | . | CASSPERVPTYEQYF | TGCGCCAGCAGCCCAGAGCGGGTCCCCACCTACGAGCAGTACTTC
TRBJ2-7 | TRBV3-1/TRBV3-2 | . | . | CASSQNRGIDEQYF | TGTGCCAGCAGCCAGAACCGGGGAATCGACGAGCAGTACTTC
TRBJ1-1 | TRBV29-1 | . | . | CSVKVQENTEAFF | TGCAGCGTCAAAGTACAGGAGAACACTGAAGCTTTCTTT
TRBJ2-7 | TRBV27 | . | . | CASSLYPGTEQYF | TGTGCCAGCAGTTTATATCCAGGAACCGAGCAGTACTTC
TRBJ2-1 | TRBV7-3 | TRBD2 | . | CASSRGVEQFF | TGTGCCAGCAGTCGGGGGGTGGAGCAGTTCTTC
TRBJ2-1 | TRBV11-2 | TRBD1 | . | CASSLGTGRLFF | TGTGCCAGCAGCTTGGGGACAGGTCGGTTGTTCTTC
TRBJ2-7 | TRBV5-1 | . | . | CASSRTWGDEQYF | TGCGCCAGCAGCCGCACGTGGGGGGACGAGCAGTACTTC
TRBJ2-7 | TRBV4-3 | . | . | CASSQDISYEQYF | TGCGCCAGCAGCCAAGACATTTCCTACGAGCAGTACTTC
TRBJ2-7 | TRBV7-6 | TRBD2 | . | CASSLEGLADTYEQYF | TGTGCCAGCAGCTTGGAGGGACTAGCGGATACCTACGAGCAGTACTTC
TRBJ1-1 | TRBV12-3/TRBV12-4 | . | . | CASSRGDPEAFF | TGTGCCAGCAGTCGGGGGGATCCTGAAGCTTTCTTT